These T cell receptor beta chains were read from a single sample in a study of radiation and T cells in renal cell carcinoma. The data were produced by immunoSEQ multiplex PCR, yet TCRdb's version contains in-frame clones alone and is incomplete. The profile shows around 100,000 clones, 70% to 85% of them singletons. Sequenced material: blood, taken from a patient whose treatment included radiotherapy and nephrectomy. These receptors all come from a man aged 55 to 69 with renal cell carcinoma. The CDR3 runs from the conserved cysteine through the conserved F or W. A D gene is named only where the DNA matches it firmly. Clone size is given for some rows only: seen once, a few or many times, or a class if the clone is expanded.

clone_size | d_call | j_call | v_call | cdr3_nt | cdr3_aa
NA | TRBD1 | TRBJ2-3 | TRBV29-1 | TGCAGCGTTGGGACAGGGAGCACAGATACGCAGTATTTT | CSVGTGSTDTQYF
NA | NA | TRBJ2-1 | TRBV18 | TGTGCCAGCTTAAGCAACCCGAGCTCCTACAATGAGCAGTTCTTC | CASLSNPSSYNEQFF
once | NA | TRBJ2-2 | TRBV6-1 | TGTGCCAGCAGTGAAACTAGTCGAAGCACCGGGGAGCTGTTTTTT | CASSETSRSTGELFF
NA | NA | TRBJ2-1 | TRBV5-1 | TGCGCCAGCAGTAGTTTAGCGGAGAACAATGAGCAGTTCTTC | CASSSLAENNEQFF
NA | TRBD1 | TRBJ2-3 | TRBV2 | TGTGCCAGCAGGAGGGACAGGGGCACAGATACGCAGTATTTT | CASRRDRGTDTQYF
NA | NA | TRBJ1-5 | TRBV28 | TGTGCCAGCAGCCCAGCGAGGAGTTATAGCAATCAGCCCCAGCATTTT | CASSPARSYSNQPQHF
NA | NA | TRBJ2-7 | TRBV7-2 | TGTGCCAGCAGCCTTGGCCCTAGTCTCGCCTACGAGCAGTACTTC | CASSLGPSLAYEQYF
NA | TRBD1 | TRBJ1-1 | TRBV7-8 | TGTGCCAGCAGCTTCTCGGGACAGGGGGCCGGAGACACTGAAGCTTTCTTT | CASSFSGQGAGDTEAFF
NA | NA | TRBJ1-1 | TRBV27 | TGTGCCAGCAGTTTATGGGCGCGGAACACTGAAGCTTTCTTT | CASSLWARNTEAFF
NA | NA | TRBJ1-1 | TRBV4-1 | TGCGCCAGCAGCCAAGACGGGAAATTCCGGAGCACAGGGCGGACTGAAGCTTTCTTT | CASSQDGKFRSTGRTEAFF
NA | TRBD1 | TRBJ2-7 | TRBV7-2 | TGTGCCAGCAGCTCCCCGCCGGGACAGCTCGCCTACGAGCAGTACTTC | CASSSPPGQLAYEQYF
NA | NA | TRBJ1-5 | TRBV6-5 | TGTGCCAGCAGTCAACTACAGGGTGGTCAGCCCCAGCATTTT | CASSQLQGGQPQHF
NA | NA | TRBJ2-2 | TRBV27 | TGTGCCAGCAGTCCCCGTGGGGGGAACCCCGGGGAGCTGTTTTTT | CASSPRGGNPGELFF
NA | TRBD1 | TRBJ2-3 | TRBV5-1 | TGCGCCAGCAGCTACGACAGGACAGGGACAGATACGCAGTATTTT | CASSYDRTGTDTQYF
once | TRBD1 | TRBJ2-7 | TRBV15 | TGTGCCACCAGCAGAGATCTGACAGGGTTATACGAGCAGTACTTC | CATSRDLTGLYEQYF
NA | TRBD1 | TRBJ2-3 | TRBV29-1 | TGCAGCGCCCGACAGGGTGGCACAGATACGCAGTATTTT | CSARQGGTDTQYF
NA | TRBD1 | TRBJ1-4 | TRBV28 | TGTGCCAGCAGCGCTCGGGGACAGGGCGATGAAAAACTGTTTTTT | CASSARGQGDEKLFF
NA | NA | TRBJ2-3 | TRBV5-4 | TGTGCCAGCAGCTTGGTAGGAGGCAGGGCCGCTATTAGCACAGATACGCAGTATTTT | CASSLVGGRAAISTDTQYF
NA | TRBD1 | TRBJ2-7 | TRBV5-5 | TGTGCCAGCAGACCGGGACAGGCCGAGGGCTACGAGCAGTACTTC | CASRPGQAEGYEQYF
NA | NA | TRBJ2-7 | TRBV6-1 | TGTGCCAGCAGTGGACCGGCTAGCTACGAGCAGTACTTC | CASSGPASYEQYF
once | NA | TRBJ2-7 | TRBV18 | TGTGCCAGCTCACCTGACTTCCGTGGCGAGCAGTACTTC | CASSPDFRGEQYF
NA | NA | TRBJ2-5 | TRBV6-5 | TGTGCCAGCAGTTTCGGGGGAAACCAAGAGACCCAGTACTTC | CASSFGGNQETQYF
NA | TRBD2 | TRBJ2-2 | TRBV5-4 | TGTGCCAGCAGCTTGGCCGAGGCTAGCGGGAGTGACGGGGAGCTGTTTTTT | CASSLAEASGSDGELFF
NA | NA | TRBJ1-1 | TRBV27 | TGTGCCAGCAGTCAATATCTTCGGGTGAACACTGAAGCTTTCTTT | CASSQYLRVNTEAFF
NA | TRBD1 | TRBJ1-4 | TRBV6-5 | TGTGCCAGCAGGCAGACAGGGGGCGCCTATGAAAAACTGTTTTTT | CASRQTGGAYEKLFF
NA | TRBD2 | TRBJ2-1 | TRBV6-6 | TGTGCCAGCAGTTTTAGCGGGAGAGACGTTGGTGAGCAGTTCTTC | CASSFSGRDVGEQFF
NA | NA | TRBJ2-3 | TRBV27 | TGTGCCAGCAGCCTCCTTAGCCCCGCTAGCACAGATACGCAGTATTTT | CASSLLSPASTDTQYF
NA | NA | TRBJ2-5 | TRBV29-1 | TGCAGCGCGGTCAGTGAGACCCAGTACTTC | CSAVSETQYF
few | NA | TRBJ2-3 | TRBV4-2 | TGTGCCAGCAGCCCCCGGTCCGGCGGGTACCCTGATACGCAGTATTTT | CASSPRSGGYPDTQYF
few | NA | TRBJ1-4 | TRBV5-4 | TGTGCCAGCAGCCGACGGAGGGGGGATGAAAAACTGTTTTTT | CASSRRRGDEKLFF
NA | TRBD2 | TRBJ2-1 | TRBV11-2 | TGTGCCAGCAGCTCCCGGCTAGCGGGAGGGCCGTACAATGAGCAGTTCTTC | CASSSRLAGGPYNEQFF
few | TRBD1 | TRBJ2-7 | TRBV10-1 | TGCGCCACCGACAGGGGGCGCGAGCAGTACTTC | CATDRGREQYF
NA | NA | TRBJ2-2 | TRBV5-4 | TGTGCCAGCAGCTCACAGGGGAGGAGCACCGGGGAGCTGTTTTTT | CASSSQGRSTGELFF
once | NA | TRBJ2-7 | TRBV18 | TGTGCCAGCTCACCGGGTCAGGAAAAGCTCTCCTACGAGCAGTACTTC | CASSPGQEKLSYEQYF
NA | TRBD1 | TRBJ2-7 | TRBV6-1 | TGTGCCAGCAGTGAGGACAGGGATCCGTACTTC | CASSEDRDPYF
NA | NA | TRBJ2-1 | TRBV6-5 | TGTGCCAGCAAAGTGACACTCGCTAGGGATGAGCAGTTCTTC | CASKVTLARDEQFF
NA | TRBD1 | TRBJ2-1 | TRBV5-1 | TGCGCCAGCAGCGGCGGACAGGGAGGCTACAATGAGCAGTTCTTC | CASSGGQGGYNEQFF
NA | NA | TRBJ1-2 | TRBV19 | TGTGCCAGTAGTATGTACGGACCCCCCTACACCTTC | CASSMYGPPYTF
few | NA | TRBJ2-1 | TRBV5-5 | TGTGCCAGCAGCTTCCGGGCAGACAATGAGCAGTTCTTC | CASSFRADNEQFF
NA | NA | TRBJ2-1 | TRBV4-2 | TGTGCCAGCAGCCAAAACCGTAAAGAGCAGTTCTTC | CASSQNRKEQFF
NA | TRBD1 | TRBJ2-3 | TRBV28 | TGTGCCGGAGGGACAGGATTTACAGATACGCAGTATTTT | CAGGTGFTDTQYF
NA | NA | TRBJ1-4 | TRBV28 | TGTGCCAGCAGTTTATCGGCCGGGGCGGGAGATGAAAAACTGTTTTTT | CASSLSAGAGDEKLFF
NA | NA | TRBJ1-2 | TRBV5-1 | TGCGCCAGCAGCCCGGGCGTGTGGGGGCCCTATGGCTACACCTTC | CASSPGVWGPYGYTF
NA | NA | TRBJ2-7 | TRBV27 | TGTGCCAGCAGTTTACGTCGGCCCTACGAGCAGTACTTC | CASSLRRPYEQYF
NA | TRBD2 | TRBJ2-2 | TRBV11-2 | TGTGCCAGCAGCTTAGTGGGAGGGACCGGGGAGCTGTTTTTT | CASSLVGGTGELFF
few | NA | TRBJ1-1 | TRBV28 | TGTGCCAGCAGCGGTGTCGGGACTTTCGCTGAAGCTTTCTTT | CASSGVGTFAEAFF
NA | NA | TRBJ2-2 | TRBV28 | TGTGCCAGCAGTCTCAGGGGAGTGCTCTCCACCGACACCGGGGAGCTGTTTTTT | CASSLRGVLSTDTGELFF
few | TRBD1 | TRBJ1-1 | TRBV30 | TGTGCCTGGAGTACCCGGGACAGGGGGTCTTTCTTT | CAWSTRDRGSFF
NA | NA | TRBJ1-2 | TRBV27 | TGTGCCAGCAGTTCGGACACCCGGGGAAACTATGGCTACACCTTC | CASSSDTRGNYGYTF
NA | NA | TRBJ2-1 | TRBV10-2 | TGCGCCAGCATCGTTTCCAGAATCTACAATGAGCAGTTCTTC | CASIVSRIYNEQFF
NA | TRBD2 | TRBJ2-3 | TRBV7-9 | TGTGCCAGCGATCTTTCGGGACTAGCGGGCACAGATACGCAGTATTTT | CASDLSGLAGTDTQYF
NA | NA | TRBJ2-5 | TRBV7-8 | TGTGCCAGCAGCTCGATAACAGGCCAAGAGACCCAGTACTTC | CASSSITGQETQYF
NA | NA | TRBJ1-1 | TRBV19 | TGTGCCAGTAGTATAGGAGGGACCATGAACACTGAAGCTTTCTTT | CASSIGGTMNTEAFF
few | NA | TRBJ2-7 | TRBV27 | TGTGCCAGCAGTTTGCCCTCCCAGGCTTTCGCCTACGAGCAGTACTTC | CASSLPSQAFAYEQYF
NA | NA | TRBJ1-1 | TRBV27 | TGTGCCAGCAGTTTCCACAAGAACACTGAAGCTTTCTTT | CASSFHKNTEAFF